The 14 T cell receptor beta chains presented below share a single source sample, sequenced in a study of T cells after posttransplantation cyclophosphamide. The data were produced by immunoSEQ multiplex PCR, yet TCRdb's version contains in-frame clones alone and is incomplete. The sample shows around 34,000 clones, none of them appearing just once. Sequencing used PBMCs. The receptors come from a man between 45 and 60 years old in good health, CMV-negative, and a related stem cell transplant donor.

This clone was picked up many times. The chain carries TRBV12-5 and TRBJ2-1; TRBD1 matches 8 bases. CDR3 size: 18 residues. V trimming: 0 bases; J trimming: 4 bases; junction bases outside the gene matches: 11. Looked up from germline, CDR1 is LGHNT and CDR2 is FRNRAP. The CDR3 reads CASGLVPPGQDYYNEQFF. In DNA, the CDR3 is TGTGCTAGTGGTTTGGTACCCCCGGGACAGGATTATTACAATGAGCAGTTCTTC.

Many counts were recorded for this clone. The chain carries TRBV4-1 and TRBJ2-3; 10 bases align to TRBD1. Losses at the gene ends were 4 bases for V and 3 bases for J; bases not matched to a gene: 4. Germline V gives CDR1 MGHRA, CDR2 YSYEKL. CDR3 size: 15 residues. DNA for the CDR3: TGCGCCAGCAGCCTCTCGGACAGGGGGACAGATACGCAGTATTTT. Protein sequence: CASSLSDRGTDTQYF.

This clone has at least ten counts. The CDR3 region has the DNA TGTGCTAGTGGTCCCGACGGGTACGGGGGGAACACCGGGGAGCTGTTTTTT. It codes for CASGPDGYGGNTGELFF. The chain employs TRBV12-5 and TRBJ2-2; D perhaps matches TRBD2 (6 bases). Germline V gene lookup returns CDR1 LGHNT and CDR2 FRNRAP. The V and J ends lost 5 bases and 1 base respectively, with 17 bases between them. The length of the CDR3 is 17 residues.

This clone occurred many times. The chain joins TRBV11-2 to TRBJ1-1; 7 nucleotides agree with TRBD1. Germline V CDR1 and CDR2: SGHAT, FQNNGV. V gave up 5 bases and J gave up 1 base; unmatched junction bases: 7. There are 15 residues in the CDR3. The CDR3 spells CASSQRQGKNTEAFF. Written as DNA, the CDR3 is TGTGCCAGCAGCCAACGACAGGGAAAGAACACTGAAGCTTTCTTT.

This clone was counted only a few times. The J gene is TRBJ2-3, the V gene TRBV15; 12 bases are shared with TRBD2. Germline lookup yields CDR1 LNHNV and CDR2 YYDKDF (reference sequence). With V trimmed by 2 bases and J by 1 base, 4 bases remained unmatched. This CDR3 has 17 amino acids. CDR3 nucleotide sequence: TGTGCCACCAGCAGATCATGGACTAGCGGGGGCACAGATACGCAGTATTTT. Its protein is CATSRSWTSGGTDTQYF.

In its sample, this clone was seen many times. The chain uses TRBV5-1 and TRBJ2-3; 7 nucleotides line up with TRBD2. CDR1 and CDR2 (germline): SGHRS, YFSETQ. Losses at the gene ends were 4 bases for V and 0 bases for J; bases not matched to a gene: 8. This CDR3 is built from 16 residues. CDR3 amino acids: CASSEREGTSTDTQYF. The CDR3 bases are TGCGCCAGCAGCGAGAGGGAGGGAACTAGCACAGATACGCAGTATTTT.

This clone was observed a few times. This chain connects TRBV19 to TRBJ2-5, with TRBD2 matching over 7 bases. CDR1 LNHDA and CDR2 SQIVND come from the germline V gene (reference sequence). Unmatched junction bases numbered 13, after V lost 8 bases and J lost 1 base. The CDR3 has 16 residues. CDR3 protein: CASSPASGAFQETQYF. Here the CDR3 DNA reads TGTGCCAGTTCCCCCGCCAGCGGGGCCTTCCAAGAGACCCAGTACTTC.

This clone has a handful of counts. The chain has TRBV18 and TRBJ2-5, with unresolved D. The CDR3 is 13 residues long. Per germline, CDR1 KGHSH and CDR2 LQKENI. V lost 6 bases to trimming and J lost 3 bases, with 11 bases between them. The CDR3, as DNA: TGTGCCAGCTCTACCAGGCTCGAAGAGACCCAGTACTTC. It encodes CASSTRLEETQYF.

J is TRBJ2-1 and V is TRBV27; D ambiguous. Germline loops: CDR1 MNHEY, CDR2 SMNVEV (reference sequence). The CDR3 is 15 amino acids. The germline V and J ends were trimmed by 6 bases and 0 bases, with 12 bases remaining between them. The CDR3 sequence: CASREVPSSYNEQFF. In DNA, the CDR3 is TGTGCCAGCAGAGAGGTTCCAAGCTCCTACAATGAGCAGTTCTTC.

There are many counts of this clone. V gene TRBV29-1 combines with J gene TRBJ2-1; 7 nucleotides align to TRBD2. J was trimmed by 9 bases and V by 8 bases; bases with no gene match: 10. Germline CDR1 and CDR2: SQVTM and ANQGSEA. This CDR3 has 12 amino acids. The CDR3 coding sequence is TGCAGCTCGCGGGACTATTCAACTGAGCAGTTCTTC. It is translated as CSSRDYSTEQFF.

This clone was counted ten times or more. The chain links TRBV18 to TRBJ1-2; the D gene is possibly TRBD1 (5 bases). Per germline, CDR1 KGHSH and CDR2 LQKENI. This CDR3 has 16 residues. V lost 1 base, J lost 4 bases, and 16 bases lay in between. CDR3 in DNA: TGTGCCAGCTCACCACGGGACGGAGGGAGGGCCTATGGCTACACCTTC. Protein sequence: CASSPRDGGRAYGYTF.

This clone was counted ten times or more. The chain couples TRBV29-1 to TRBJ2-7, with TRBD1 matching 12 bases. V shed 5 bases and J 4 bases; nucleotides not matched to a gene: 18. Germline V gene sequence: CDR1 SQVTM, CDR2 ANQGSEA. The length of the CDR3 is 18 residues. CDR3 protein: CSVTVTLPGTGGIYEQYF. The CDR3 coding sequence is TGCAGCGTTACCGTCACCCTCCCGGGGACAGGGGGCATTTACGAGCAGTACTTC.

This clone was found a few times. The chain links TRBV4-1 to TRBJ2-5, with TRBD1 identical over 9 bases. The V gene end was trimmed by 0 bases and the J gene end by 5 bases; junction bases not matched to a gene: 10. This CDR3 has 17 residues. Germline lookup yields CDR1 MGHRA and CDR2 YSYEKL. The CDR3 DNA follows: TGCGCCAGCAGCCAAGATCCCTTGGACAGGGGAGGCGAGACCCAGTACTTC. Translation gives CASSQDPLDRGGETQYF.

This clone was seen at least ten times. This chain links TRBV4-1 with TRBJ2-1, with a possible D match to TRBD1 (6 bases). The CDR3 contains 18 residues. Germline CDR1 is MGHRA and CDR2 is YSYEKL. The V end was cut by 0 bases, the J end by 0 bases, with 15 bases between. The CDR3 protein is CASSQDLGHMSSYNEQFF. CDR3 sequence (DNA): TGCGCCAGCAGCCAAGATCTGGGACATATGAGCTCCTACAATGAGCAGTTCTTC.